These T cell receptor beta chains were read from a single sample in a study of control samples from healthy donors and cancer patients. Sequenced by immunoSEQ multiplex PCR; TCRdb stores in-frame clones only, minus some. This table holds roughly 51,000 clones, more than 70% found once. Sequenced input: PBMCs. The receptors were gathered from a man in his forties with colorectal cancer. CDR3s include the opening cysteine and the closing phenylalanine or tryptophan.

v_gene: TRBV5-6
j_gene: TRBJ2-7
CDR3aa: CASSWGTGGEQYF

v_gene: TRBV27
j_gene: TRBJ2-5
CDR3aa: CASSFLEGETQYF

v_gene: TRBV5-5
j_gene: TRBJ2-7
CDR3aa: CASSLVLAGLSYEQYF

v_gene: TRBV3-1/TRBV3-2
j_gene: TRBJ2-7
CDR3aa: CASSQSSYEQYF

v_gene: TRBV7-6
j_gene: TRBJ2-7
CDR3aa: CASSLGVTSGTQNYEQYF

v_gene: TRBV28
j_gene: TRBJ2-7
CDR3aa: CASDRTGDYEQYF

v_gene: TRBV6-2/TRBV6-3
j_gene: TRBJ1-2
CDR3aa: CASSYSGRGSGYTF

v_gene: TRBV27
j_gene: TRBJ2-4
CDR3aa: CASSFRDSKNIQYF

v_gene: TRBV14
j_gene: TRBJ2-1
CDR3aa: CASSRTSGRVYNEQFF

v_gene: TRBV6-1
j_gene: TRBJ1-2
CDR3aa: CASSDGDYGYTF

v_gene: TRBV29-1
j_gene: TRBJ2-1
CDR3aa: CSVDGPSAVIF

v_gene: TRBV6-6
j_gene: TRBJ1-1
CDR3aa: CASSLQGPTEAFF

v_gene: TRBV9
j_gene: TRBJ2-3
CDR3aa: CASSSSSGTSVTDTQYF

v_gene: TRBV28
j_gene: TRBJ2-1
CDR3aa: CASSLWGNEQFF

v_gene: TRBV20-1
j_gene: TRBJ1-5
CDR3aa: CSARGSQPQHF

v_gene: TRBV2
j_gene: TRBJ1-1
CDR3aa: CASSEGGEAFF

v_gene: TRBV27
j_gene: TRBJ2-1
CDR3aa: CASVRLGGPVGEQFF

v_gene: TRBV18
j_gene: TRBJ1-4
CDR3aa: CASSPPIGGLNEKLFF

v_gene: TRBV5-4
j_gene: TRBJ2-3
CDR3aa: CASSHYSGGADTQYF

v_gene: TRBV4-1
j_gene: TRBJ1-5
CDR3aa: CASSRSALGNQPQHF

v_gene: TRBV6-4
j_gene: TRBJ2-3
CDR3aa: CASSRSGSVSSTDTQYF

v_gene: TRBV5-6
j_gene: TRBJ2-7
CDR3aa: CASSPGTGGPFEQYF

v_gene: TRBV7-9
j_gene: TRBJ2-3
CDR3aa: CASSLGPVYTDTQYF

v_gene: TRBV2
j_gene: TRBJ1-1
CDR3aa: CASSGGWRAFF

v_gene: TRBV13
j_gene: TRBJ2-7
CDR3aa: CASSRAGGSSYEQYF

v_gene: TRBV11-2
j_gene: TRBJ2-7
CDR3aa: CASSLGGSGFYEQYF

v_gene: TRBV11-3
j_gene: TRBJ2-3
CDR3aa: CASSLQPTDTQYF

v_gene: TRBV5-8
j_gene: TRBJ2-7
CDR3aa: CASSPGLAGGEQYF

v_gene: TRBV11-2
j_gene: TRBJ2-7
CDR3aa: CASSLGGQLYEQYF

v_gene: TRBV2
j_gene: TRBJ2-7
CDR3aa: CASRKGQTVSYEQYF

v_gene: TRBV7-9
j_gene: TRBJ2-1
CDR3aa: CASSLADRTGNDEQFF

v_gene: TRBV15
j_gene: TRBJ2-1
CDR3aa: CATSIWDLGSYNEQFF

v_gene: TRBV5-1
j_gene: TRBJ1-4
CDR3aa: CASSSENSSNEKLFF

v_gene: TRBV11-3
j_gene: TRBJ2-5
CDR3aa: CASSPLGVGETQYF

v_gene: TRBV4-1
j_gene: TRBJ2-7
CDR3aa: CASSQDRTSFYEQYF

v_gene: TRBV12-3/TRBV12-4
j_gene: TRBJ2-5
CDR3aa: CASGASRETQYF

v_gene: TRBV5-1
j_gene: TRBJ2-3
CDR3aa: CASSPLGGRTSTDTQYF

v_gene: TRBV30
j_gene: TRBJ2-7
CDR3aa: CAWREREGREQYF

v_gene: TRBV14
j_gene: TRBJ1-2
CDR3aa: CASSHSTGGNGYTF

v_gene: TRBV3-1/TRBV3-2
j_gene: TRBJ2-5
CDR3aa: CASSQDRLAGFQETQYF

v_gene: TRBV28
j_gene: TRBJ1-4
CDR3aa: CASSFGRQSSTNEKLFF

v_gene: TRBV19
j_gene: TRBJ1-5
CDR3aa: CASSIGTKYMNQPQHF

v_gene: TRBV7-2
j_gene: TRBJ2-7
CDR3aa: CASSLGRARTAYEQYF

v_gene: TRBV27
j_gene: TRBJ1-1
CDR3aa: CASSSDPNTEAFF

v_gene: TRBV9
j_gene: TRBJ1-5
CDR3aa: CASSVGGQGGQPQHF

v_gene: TRBV2
j_gene: TRBJ2-5
CDR3aa: CASSDDVQETQYF

v_gene: TRBV20-1
j_gene: TRBJ2-7
CDR3aa: CSASEEPFSEQYF

v_gene: TRBV4-1
j_gene: TRBJ2-1
CDR3aa: CASSPSGSSYNEQFF

v_gene: TRBV6-6
j_gene: TRBJ1-1
CDR3aa: CASNEGHRNTEAFF

v_gene: TRBV9
j_gene: TRBJ2-1
CDR3aa: CASSVDQTYNEQFF

v_gene: TRBV4-3
j_gene: TRBJ2-3
CDR3aa: CASSPVMGPLTTQYF

v_gene: TRBV10-1
j_gene: TRBJ1-1
CDR3aa: CASRVSVGNTEAFF

v_gene: TRBV15
j_gene: TRBJ2-5
CDR3aa: CATSKGQKQQETQYF

v_gene: TRBV4-1
j_gene: TRBJ1-1
CDR3aa: CASSLRNTEAFF

v_gene: TRBV7-9
j_gene: TRBJ2-1
CDR3aa: CASRVSRSYNEQFF

v_gene: TRBV5-1
j_gene: TRBJ2-3
CDR3aa: CASSFNGGAKTTDTQYF

v_gene: TRBV5-1
j_gene: TRBJ2-7
CDR3aa: CASSLGPEQYF

v_gene: TRBV10-3
j_gene: TRBJ1-3
CDR3aa: CAIATGTSGNTIYF

v_gene: TRBV4-1
j_gene: TRBJ2-5
CDR3aa: CASSQERRTSVGTQYF

v_gene: TRBV9
j_gene: TRBJ2-7
CDR3aa: CASSVGSLAYEQYF